The 21 T cell receptor beta chains given below trace back to one sample, sequenced in a study of blood T cell repertoires in COVID-19. Produced via immunoSEQ multiplex PCR; TCRdb's table is partial and in-frame only. This sample has about 130,000 clones, with over 75% found just once. Sequencing was done on a sample of peripheral blood. The receptors shown here come from a woman of 80 years or more with acute or convalescent COVID-19.

The chain combines TRBV3-1 (or the pseudogene TRBV3-2) with TRBJ2-1; 7 nucleotides align to TRBD2. V lost 5 bases, J lost 5 bases, and 9 bases stayed unmatched. The CDR3 spans 15 residues. The germline gives CDR1 LGHDT, CDR2 YNNKEL (reference sequence). The CDR3 loop reads CASSKSGEQDNEQFF. DNA for the CDR3: TGTGCCAGCAGCAAAAGCGGGGAGCAAGACAATGAGCAGTTCTTC.

The chain combines TRBV27 with TRBJ2-2; tentative D call: TRBD1 (5 bases). The germline CDR1 and CDR2 sequences are MNHEY and SMNVEV (reference sequence). Trimming removed 3 bases from V and 0 bases from J, with 8 bases in between. The CDR3 extends over 15 amino acids. This chain's CDR3 is CASSLGPSNTGELFF. The DNA of the CDR3 is TGTGCCAGCAGTTTGGGGCCCTCGAACACCGGGGAGCTGTTTTTT.

The chain recombines TRBV7-9 with TRBJ1-1; D remains ambiguous. The V gene's germline CDR1 is SEHNR and CDR2 FQNEAQ (reference sequence). The CDR3 is 14 amino acids. V was cut by 3 bases and J by 2 bases, with 10 bases left in between. The CDR3 DNA sequence: TGTGCCAGCAGCTTGGGAGGATCTAACACTGAAGCTTTCTTT. Protein sequence: CASSLGGSNTEAFF.

V gene TRBV2 combines with J gene TRBJ1-1, with 7 bases fitting TRBD1. V lost 6 bases and J lost 4; bases outside the gene matches: 8. The V gene's germline CDR1 is SNHLY and CDR2 FYNNEI. The CDR3 loop spans 14 amino acids. CDR3 coding DNA: TGTGCCAGCAGGGAAACAGGGGAAAGCACTGAAGCTTTCTTT. Amino acid sequence: CASRETGESTEAFF.

The chain has TRBV7-9 and TRBJ1-1, with TRBD1 identical over 8 bases. The CDR3 consists of 15 residues. Germline V CDR1 and CDR2: SEHNR, FQNEAQ (reference sequence). The J segment lost 5 bases and the V segment lost 2 bases, leaving 7 bases of the junction unmatched. The chain's CDR3 is CASSLRAGGWTEAFF. CDR3 nucleotide sequence: TGTGCCAGCAGCTTAAGGGCAGGGGGCTGGACTGAAGCTTTCTTT.

V gene TRBV5-1 combines with J gene TRBJ1-1, with D perhaps TRBD1 (6 bases). The CDR3 has 13 residues. Germline V lookup: CDR1 SGHRS, CDR2 YFSETQ. The V end was cut by 4 bases, the J end by 4 bases, with 11 bases between. The CDR3 sequence is CASSNTGITEAFF. The DNA for the CDR3 is TGCGCCAGCAGCAATACAGGGATCACTGAAGCTTTCTTT.

The rearrangement uses TRBV27 and TRBJ1-3; 7 bases match TRBD1. The germline gives CDR1 MNHEY, CDR2 SMNVEV (reference sequence). The CDR3 spans 17 residues. V lost 5 bases and J lost 0; bases outside the gene matches: 10. The CDR3, as DNA: TGTGCCAGCAGTGGTCGGGAAGGACAGGTCTCTGGAAACACCATATATTTT. This gives the protein CASSGREGQVSGNTIYF.

The rearrangement links TRBV5-1 to TRBJ1-1; tentatively, D is TRBD1 (5 bases). V was pared by 2 bases and J by 7 bases, with 12 bases between. CDR3 size: 13 residues. Germline assignment: CDR1 SGHRS and CDR2 YFSETQ. DNA of the CDR3: TGCGCCAGCAGCTTTGACGGGACTGGTGAAGCTTTCTTT. Its translation: CASSFDGTGEAFF.

The CDR3 reads CASSIRPTAHEQYF. In nucleotides, the CDR3 is TGTGCCAGCAGCATTCGTCCGACAGCCCACGAGCAGTACTTC. The rearrangement links TRBV7-8 to TRBJ2-7; weak D call: TRBD1 (5 bases). CDR1 SGHVS and CDR2 FQNEAQ come from the germline V gene. This CDR3 is built from 14 residues. V dropped 5 bases and J dropped 5 bases, with 16 bases sitting between them.

The chain employs TRBV5-1 and TRBJ1-2; the match to TRBD1 covers 8 bases. The CDR3 extends over 14 amino acids. V shed 6 bases and J 4 bases; nucleotides not matched to a gene: 8. The germline V gene encodes CDR1 SGHRS and CDR2 YFSETQ. In DNA form, the CDR3 reads TGCGCCAGCAATCCCGGACAGGGTGGCTATGGCTACACCTTC. It yields the protein CASNPGQGGYGYTF.

CDR3 nucleotides: TGTGCCAGCTCAATTGACAGAAACACTGAAGCTTTCTTT. Protein: CASSIDRNTEAFF. This chain connects TRBV18 to TRBJ1-1; TRBD1 is a possible D gene (5 bases). V was shortened by 5 bases and J by 2 bases, with 9 bases between the two germline ends. The V gene's germline CDR1 is KGHSH and CDR2 LQKENI. This CDR3 spans 13 amino acids.

This clone was detected only a few times. The chain couples TRBV5-1 to TRBJ1-1, with D possibly TRBD1 on 5 matching bases. The CDR3 is 17 amino acids. From germline, CDR1 is SGHRS and CDR2 YFSETQ. V lost 3 bases and J 4 bases, leaving 22 bases between the germline ends. The CDR3 spells CASSSPPGRRDSTEAFF. As DNA, the CDR3 is TGCGCCAGCAGCTCCCCCCCAGGGCGACGAGACTCCACTGAAGCTTTCTTT.

This chain joins TRBV5-1 and TRBJ2-3; D unresolved. The germline V gene has CDR1 SGHRS and CDR2 YFSETQ. V was trimmed by 0 bases and J by 1 base, leaving 6 bases between them. This CDR3 is 14 amino acids long. CDR3 DNA: TGCGCCAGCAGCTTGGATCCAGGCACAGATACGCAGTATTTT. It encodes CASSLDPGTDTQYF.

The gene calls are TRBV28 and TRBJ1-3, with a possible D match to TRBD1 (6 bases). Germline CDR1 and CDR2: MDHEN and SYDVKM. The CDR3 totals 14 residues. Trimming took off 6 bases at V and 5 bases at J, with 14 bases between the two ends. The DNA for the CDR3 is TGTGCCAGCAGCGCATGGGACACCAGAAACACCATATATTTT. It encodes CASSAWDTRNTIYF.

J is TRBJ2-6 and V is TRBV28, with 8 nucleotides matching TRBD1. The CDR3 spans 21 residues. Trimming at V came to 5 bases and at J to 0 bases, leaving 18 bases not matched to a gene. Germline V gene sequence: CDR1 MDHEN, CDR2 SYDVKM. The chain's CDR3 is CASSPRKLRDRFSSGANVLTF. In DNA, the CDR3 is TGTGCCAGCAGTCCGCGGAAGCTCCGGGACAGGTTCTCCTCTGGGGCCAACGTCCTGACTTTC.

The gene calls are TRBV5-1 and TRBJ1-3, with 8 bases identical to TRBD1. V dropped 2 bases and J dropped 2; count of bases not matched to a gene: 0. Germline values: CDR1 SGHRS, CDR2 YFSETQ. There are 14 residues in the CDR3. This CDR3 reads CASSLQGAGNTIYF. The DNA of the CDR3 is TGCGCCAGCAGCTTACAGGGGGCTGGAAACACCATATATTTT.

The genes are TRBV19 and TRBJ1-1; D gene ambiguous. There are 11 residues in the CDR3. Trimming removed 7 bases at V and 6 bases at J, with 9 bases between. Germline V gene data show CDR1 as LNHDA and CDR2 as SQIVND (reference sequence). CDR3 nucleotide sequence: TGTGCCAGTACCGTCGGGGCTGAAGCTTTCTTT. It specifies CASTVGAEAFF.

The chain carries TRBV3-1 (or the pseudogene TRBV3-2) and TRBJ1-2; D uncertain. The CDR3 covers 11 residues. Trimming left V 1 base short and J 7 bases short, with 4 bases between. The germline gives CDR1 LGHDT, CDR2 YNNKEL (reference sequence). As DNA, the CDR3 is TGTGCCAGCAGCCAAGGTAGTGGCTACACCTTC. Its translation is CASSQGSGYTF.

The rearrangement joins TRBV2 to TRBJ1-1; unclear D gene. Trimming took 5 bases from V and 10 from J, leaving 11 bases between them. Germline CDR1 and CDR2: SNHLY and FYNNEI. The CDR3 extends over 11 amino acids. In DNA, the CDR3 is TGTGCCAGCAGTCTTCGGTCGAGAGCTTTCTTT. Translated: CASSLRSRAFF.

The rearrangement joins TRBV19 to TRBJ1-1, with a tentative D call TRBD1 (5 bases). The CDR3 sequence is 13 residues long. Germline V gives CDR1 LNHDA, CDR2 SQIVND (reference sequence). V was cut by 8 bases and J by 4 bases, with 14 bases left in between. DNA of the CDR3: TGTGCCAGTGACGACAGAACTGTCACTGAAGCTTTCTTT. Encoded protein: CASDDRTVTEAFF.

CDR3 bases: TGTGCCAGCAGTGCGTTGGACAGAGCTATAATTCAGCCCCAGCATTTT. Translating it yields CASSALDRAIIQPQHF. V gene TRBV6-1 combines with J gene TRBJ1-5, with a weak D call TRBD1 (6 bases). Per germline, CDR1 MNHNS and CDR2 SASEGT. The CDR3 sequence is 16 residues long. V was shortened by 4 bases and J by 6 bases, with 19 bases between the two germline ends.